Each of the 15 T cell receptor beta chains below was sequenced from the same sample in a study of T cells after yellow fever vaccination (dated by TCRdb to between 2018 and 2021). The method behind the library was 5' RACE. Sequencing instrument: Illumina NovaSeq 6000. TCRdb reprocessed the public reads (quality trimming at Q25 with fastp, clone calling with MiXCR) and kept in-frame beta chains. Rows are combined by CDR3 protein, so each entry shows the most common genes and DNA. This sample lists about 340,000 distinct CDR3 sequences; 9.5% to 15% were detected once. Of the sample, roughly 3% falls within the top ten clones. What the treatment or condition label conveys for this sample: live attenuated yellow fever vaccine strain. The sample was CD4+ T cells sorted from PBMCs, taken 15 days after the yellow fever booster vaccination. The origin of the receptors is a man aged 18 to 29 who received the YFV17D yellow fever vaccine.

The J gene is TRBJ1-1, the V gene TRBV4-3; the D is unclear. The germline V gene has CDR1 LGHNA and CDR2 YSLEER. The CDR3 length is 15 residues. The V end lost 0 bases, the J end lost 8 bases, and 16 bases lay between the germline ends. The CDR3 DNA reads TGCGCCAGCAGCCAAGATAACAGCAACGGGCTGGAAGCTTTCTTT. Translation: CASSQDNSNGLEAFF.

This clonotype was seen ten or more times. The V and J genes are TRBV29-1 and TRBJ2-1; 9 bases fit TRBD1. The germline gives CDR1 SQVTM, CDR2 ANQGSEA. The CDR3 runs to 13 residues. V was pared by 7 bases and J by 5 bases, with 6 bases of the junction left unmatched. The DNA for the CDR3 is TGCAGCGGCCGGGACAGGGTAGACAATGAGCAGTTCTTC. The encoded protein is CSGRDRVDNEQFF.

The chain has TRBV7-3 and TRBJ2-7; 10 nucleotides align to TRBD1. The CDR3 contains 15 residues. Germline V gene data show CDR1 as SGHTA and CDR2 as FQGTGA. After removal of 5 bases from V and 1 base from J, the junction contained 5 bases not matched to a gene. The CDR3 spells CASSRGQGVSYEQYF. In DNA, the CDR3 is TGTGCCAGCAGCCGTGGACAGGGGGTATCCTACGAGCAGTACTTC.

The chain carries TRBV15 and TRBJ2-5; TRBD1 aligns across 9 bases. The CDR3 loop spans 17 amino acids. Germline CDR1 and CDR2: LNHNV and YYDKDF (reference sequence). The V gene end was trimmed by 1 base and the J gene end by 4 bases; junction bases not matched to a gene: 10. Here the CDR3 reads CATSRGGTGTGRETQYF. The CDR3 DNA sequence: TGTGCCACCAGCAGAGGCGGAACAGGGACAGGGCGAGAGACCCAGTACTTC.

This clonotype was counted a few times. The rearrangement links TRBV28 to TRBJ2-5; D might be TRBD1 (5 bases). Trimming removed 11 bases from V and 1 base from J, with 14 bases in between. Germline V CDR1 and CDR2: MDHEN, SYDVKM. CDR3 length equals 13 residues. The CDR3 DNA follows: TGTGCCCTTGGGATGGGGCGCCAAGAGACCCAGTACTTC. Encoded protein: CALGMGRQETQYF.

This rearrangement joins TRBV5-1 to TRBJ2-7; 9 bases map to TRBD2. Germline lookup yields CDR1 SGHRS and CDR2 YFSETQ. After removal of 2 bases from V and 6 bases from J, the junction contained 6 bases not matched to a gene. This CDR3 is built from 14 residues. This chain's CDR3 is CASSFSQAGGEQYF. The CDR3 DNA sequence: TGCGCCAGCAGCTTTTCCCAAGCGGGGGGCGAGCAGTACTTC.

The table lists this clonotype with a few counts. The chain combines TRBV5-1 with TRBJ2-7; 11 bases align to TRBD1. Germline trimming cut 4 bases from V and 3 bases from J; bases unmatched to any gene: 3. Germline values: CDR1 SGHRS, CDR2 YFSETQ. This CDR3 contains 14 residues. The CDR3 is CASSRTGGYYEQYF. CDR3 nucleotides: TGCGCCAGCAGCCGGACAGGGGGCTACTACGAGCAGTACTTC.

This chain connects TRBV4-3 to TRBJ1-4, with a weak D call TRBD1 (6 bases). Trimming shortened V by 0 bases and J by 7 bases, and 15 bases separated the two germline ends. The CDR3 has 16 amino acids. Per the germline V gene, CDR1 is LGHNA and CDR2 is YSLEER. CDR3 in amino acids: CASSQDVSGVLEKLFF. The CDR3 DNA reads as TGCGCCAGCAGCCAAGATGTGTCAGGGGTTCTTGAAAAACTGTTTTTT.

This clonotype was seen only a few times. The chain combines TRBV28 with TRBJ1-1, with D possibly TRBD1 on 6 matching bases. CDR3 length: 14 amino acids. The V end was cut by 8 bases, the J end by 0 bases, with 13 bases between. Germline assignment: CDR1 MDHEN and CDR2 SYDVKM. The CDR3 protein is CASDHGGLNTEAFF. CDR3 DNA: TGTGCCAGCGATCACGGGGGGCTGAACACTGAAGCTTTCTTT.

The chain combines TRBV3-1 with TRBJ1-2; no reliable D call. CDR1 is LGHDT and CDR2 is YNNKEL in the germline V gene (reference sequence). CDR3 length: 16 amino acids. V gave up 2 bases and J gave up 5 bases, with 18 bases separating them. The CDR3 DNA sequence: TGTGCCAGCAGCCAAAACTTGGCCAGATCGCAATATGGCTACACCTTC. Protein: CASSQNLARSQYGYTF.

This clonotype showed up many times. The V and J genes are TRBV5-8 and TRBJ1-5, with 8 bases that match TRBD1. V was clipped by 4 bases and J by 0 bases; unmatched bases: 12. The CDR3 contains 18 residues. Germline V gene sequence: CDR1 SGHTS, CDR2 YDEGEE. As DNA, the CDR3 is TGTGCCAGCAGCACCTCTTGGACAGGGAAATTTAGCAATCAGCCCCAGCATTTT. It codes for CASSTSWTGKFSNQPQHF.

This clonotype has more than one count but fewer than ten. J is TRBJ2-5 and V is TRBV7-2; tentatively, D is TRBD1 (5 bases). Deletions cut 5 bases from V and 3 bases from J, with 13 bases between. Germline V gene lookup returns CDR1 SGHTA and CDR2 FQGNSA. The CDR3 consists of 14 residues. This CDR3 reads CASSRRSREETQYF. CDR3 nucleotides: TGTGCCAGCAGCCGTCGATCCAGGGAAGAGACCCAGTACTTC.

The rearrangement uses TRBV6-5 and TRBJ2-7, with 10 positions matching TRBD2. V lost 10 bases, J lost 4 bases, and 10 bases stayed unmatched. The CDR3 contains 14 residues. Germline V gives CDR1 MNHEY, CDR2 SVGAGI. The chain's CDR3 is CATHNSGGRYEQYF. The DNA for the CDR3 is TGTGCCACGCACAATAGCGGGGGGCGTTACGAGCAGTACTTC.

The table lists this clonotype with a few counts. This chain uses TRBV5-1 with TRBJ2-3, with 9 positions matching TRBD1. The CDR3 is made up of 14 amino acids. Germline CDR1 is SGHRS and CDR2 is YFSETQ. Unmatched junction bases numbered 7, after V lost 6 bases and J lost 5 bases. As DNA, the CDR3 is TGCGCCAGCAACATTGCGACAGGGGGAGATACGCAGTATTTT. Translating gives CASNIATGGDTQYF.

This clonotype was found a few times. The rearrangement joins TRBV12-3 or TRBV12-4 to TRBJ1-2, with 8 bases aligning to TRBD1. Trimming at V came to 5 bases and at J to 4 bases, leaving 9 bases not matched to a gene. The CDR3 runs 15 residues. CDR3 nucleotides: TGTGCCAGCAGTAAGACAGGGGCGGCTAGCTATGGCTACACCTTC. Encoded protein: CASSKTGAASYGYTF.